One and the same sample provided the 15 T cell receptor beta chains below, sequenced in a study of blood T cell repertoires in COVID-19. Here immunoSEQ multiplex PCR was the method, and the copy in TCRdb shows in-frame clones only, minus some. The sample carries over 80,000 clones, about 89% recorded once. Sequences were obtained from peripheral blood. The receptors were gathered from a human donor with active COVID-19. The donor label of this sample is uncertain.

The chain couples TRBV18 to TRBJ1-5; no firm D call. The CDR3 runs to 14 residues. Germline V lookup: CDR1 KGHSH, CDR2 LQKENI. V shed 4 bases and J shed 4 bases, with 11 bases lying between them. The CDR3: CASSRAELNQPQHF. Here the CDR3 DNA reads TGTGCCAGCTCACGGGCAGAACTTAATCAGCCCCAGCATTTT.

In its sample, this clone is large. The chain employs TRBV27 and TRBJ2-7; D possibly corresponds to TRBD2 (7 bases). This CDR3 contains 14 residues. Trimming removed 2 bases from V and 0 bases from J, with 8 bases in between. Germline assignment: CDR1 MNHEY and CDR2 SMNVEV (reference sequence). The CDR3 protein is CASSLAGASYEQYF. As DNA, the CDR3 is TGTGCCAGCAGTTTAGCGGGGGCCTCCTACGAGCAGTACTTC.

The chain is built from TRBV6-5 and TRBJ2-5, with a possible D match to TRBD1 (5 bases). V dropped 7 bases and J dropped 4 bases, with 19 bases sitting between them. CDR1 MNHEY and CDR2 SVGAGI come from the germline V gene. The CDR3 has 15 residues. CDR3 residues: CASIRNQGWGETQYF. CDR3 coding DNA: TGTGCCAGCATTAGGAACCAGGGTTGGGGAGAGACCCAGTACTTC.

The chain recombines TRBV6-5 with TRBJ1-6; D remains unclear. This CDR3 region has 15 residues. Trimming took 2 bases from V and 9 from J, leaving 14 bases between them. Germline lookup yields CDR1 MNHEY and CDR2 SVGAGI. The CDR3 protein is CASSYEPPNASPLHF. CDR3 DNA sequence: TGTGCCAGCAGTTACGAGCCCCCGAACGCTTCACCCCTCCACTTT.

CDR3 loop: CASSPTGQGLGSYNSPLHF. The CDR3 DNA follows: TGTGCCAGCAGCCCCACTGGACAGGGGCTCGGCTCCTATAATTCACCCCTCCACTTT. This sequence joins TRBV6-2 or TRBV6-3 and TRBJ1-6; 9 positions match TRBD1. The V segment lost 6 bases and the J segment 0 bases; nucleotides outside the gene matches: 12. The CDR3 extends over 19 amino acids. CDR1 is MNHEY, CDR2 SVGEGT, per germline.

This sequence joins TRBV28 and TRBJ1-4, with 10 bases fitting TRBD1. Per the germline V gene, CDR1 is MDHEN and CDR2 is SYDVKM. Trimming removed 3 bases from V and 5 bases from J; junction bases left unmatched: 3. CDR3 length: 15 residues. CDR3 sequence reads: CASSFTGQGNEKLFF. CDR3 DNA: TGTGCCAGCAGTTTCACGGGACAGGGGAATGAAAAACTGTTTTTT.

The rearrangement links TRBV7-2 to TRBJ1-6; 7 nucleotides align to TRBD1. V lost 0 bases to trimming and J lost 5 bases; unmatched junction nucleotides: 4. Germline-derived CDR1 and CDR2 are SGHTA and FQGNSA. This CDR3 comprises 16 residues. CDR3 sequence: CASSLAGGQNNSPLHF. For the CDR3, the DNA is TGTGCCAGCAGCTTAGCGGGGGGACAGAATAATTCACCCCTCCACTTT.

The count of this clone is one. Other nucleotide sequences from this sample produce the same CDR3. The CDR3 reads CASSQDRGYEQYF. In nucleotides, the CDR3 is TGTGCCAGCAGCCAAGATCGGGGTTACGAGCAGTACTTC. The J gene is TRBJ2-7, the V gene TRBV4-2, with D perhaps matching TRBD2 (5 bases). This CDR3 spans 13 amino acids. The V gene's germline CDR1 is LGHNA and CDR2 YNFKEQ. V lost 0 bases and J 4 bases, leaving 7 bases between the germline ends.

Only one count was recorded for this clone. The CDR3 DNA is TGTGCCAGCAGGACAACAGCAATGAACACTGAAGCTTTCTTT. Its protein is CASRTTAMNTEAFF. V gene TRBV7-3 combines with J gene TRBJ1-1; D is unclear. The CDR3 runs to 14 residues. Germline values: CDR1 SGHTA, CDR2 FQGTGA. V lost 6 bases and J lost 0, with 11 bases in between. Using reference TRBV7-3 and TRBJ1-1 for the parts outside the CDR3, the full variable domain is GAGVSQTPSNKVTEKGKYVELRCDPISGHTALYWYRQSLGQGPEFLIYFQGTGAADDSGLPNDRFFAVRPEGSVSTLKIQRTERGDSAVYLCASRTTAMNTEAFFGQGTRLTVV.

This clone was recorded a few times. The J gene is TRBJ2-1, the V gene TRBV15; the match to TRBD2 covers 7 bases. This CDR3 has 16 residues. V was pared by 5 bases and J by 0 bases, with 7 bases of the junction left unmatched. The V gene's germline CDR1 is LNHNV and CDR2 YYDKDF (reference sequence). The CDR3 DNA reads as TGTGCCACCAGCTCACGCGGGGGACCCTCCTACAATGAGCAGTTCTTC. This gives the protein CATSSRGGPSYNEQFF.

V usage is TRBV12-5 and J usage is TRBJ2-1; 10 bases align to TRBD1. The germline V gene has CDR1 LGHNT and CDR2 FRNRAP. The CDR3 sequence is 15 residues long. J gave up 8 bases and V 1 base, and 5 bases lay outside the gene matches. Here the CDR3 DNA reads TGTGCTAGTGGTTTGGAGGGACAGGGGTTCGATGAGCAGTTCTTC. Its translation: CASGLEGQGFDEQFF.

The chain is built from TRBV7-3 and TRBJ2-3, with D unclear. Germline-derived CDR1 and CDR2 are SGHTA and FQGTGA. Trimming took 5 bases from V and 0 from J, leaving 15 bases between them. This CDR3 is 16 amino acids long. This CDR3 reads CASSPPSAASTDTQYF. DNA for the CDR3: TGTGCCAGCAGCCCCCCTTCGGCAGCGAGCACAGATACGCAGTATTTT.

Here the CDR3 reads CASSVSGTGEGQPQHF. For the CDR3, the DNA is TGTGCCAGCAGTGTCTCCGGGACAGGGGAGGGTCAGCCCCAGCATTTT. The chain combines TRBV6-1 with TRBJ1-5, with 10 bases lining up with TRBD1. The trim removed 4 bases at V and 6 bases at J, leaving 9 bases unmatched. CDR1 MNHNS and CDR2 SASEGT come from the germline V gene. CDR3 length: 16 amino acids.

The chain has TRBV5-1 and TRBJ2-5, with TRBD2 as a possible D gene (6 bases). The V gene's germline CDR1 is SGHRS and CDR2 YFSETQ. Trimming left V 5 bases short and J 2 bases short, with 10 bases between. The CDR3 length is 13 residues. The CDR3 loop reads CASREGLQETQYF. The DNA for the CDR3 is TGCGCCAGCAGAGAGGGACTTCAAGAGACCCAGTACTTC.

V and J are TRBV3-1 (or the pseudogene TRBV3-2) and TRBJ2-7; D is uncertain. This CDR3 spans 14 amino acids. Trimming took 2 bases from V and 11 from J, leaving 19 bases between them. Germline V lookup: CDR1 LGHDT, CDR2 YNNKEL (reference sequence). The CDR3: CASSQIGLSSEEYF. The CDR3 DNA is TGTGCCAGCAGCCAAATCGGTTTGAGTAGTGAGGAGTACTTC.